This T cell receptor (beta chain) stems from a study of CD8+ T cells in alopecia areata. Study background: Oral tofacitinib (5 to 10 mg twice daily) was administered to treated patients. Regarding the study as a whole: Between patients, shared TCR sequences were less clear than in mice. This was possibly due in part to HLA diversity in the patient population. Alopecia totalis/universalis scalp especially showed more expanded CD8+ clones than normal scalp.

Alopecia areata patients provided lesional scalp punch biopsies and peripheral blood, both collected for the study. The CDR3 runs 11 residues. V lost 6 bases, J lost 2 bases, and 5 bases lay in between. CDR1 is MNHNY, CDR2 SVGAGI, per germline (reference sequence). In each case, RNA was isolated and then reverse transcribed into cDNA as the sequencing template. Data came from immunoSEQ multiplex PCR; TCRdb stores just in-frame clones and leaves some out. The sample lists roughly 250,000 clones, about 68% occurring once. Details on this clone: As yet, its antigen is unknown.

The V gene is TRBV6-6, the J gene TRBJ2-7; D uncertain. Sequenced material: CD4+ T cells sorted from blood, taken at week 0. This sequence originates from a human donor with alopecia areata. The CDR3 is CASRATYEQYF. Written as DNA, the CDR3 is TGTGCCAGCAGGGCTACCTACGAGCAGTACTTC.